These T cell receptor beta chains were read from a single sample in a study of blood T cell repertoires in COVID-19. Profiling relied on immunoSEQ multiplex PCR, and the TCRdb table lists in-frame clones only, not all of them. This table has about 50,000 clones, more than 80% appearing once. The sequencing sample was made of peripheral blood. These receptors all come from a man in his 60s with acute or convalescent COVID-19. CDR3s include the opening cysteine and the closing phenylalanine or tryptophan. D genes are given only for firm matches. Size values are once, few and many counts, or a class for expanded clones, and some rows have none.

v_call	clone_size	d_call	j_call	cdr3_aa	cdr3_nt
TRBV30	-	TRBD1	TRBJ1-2	CAWSAAATGGTVYGYTF	TGTGCCTGGAGTGCCGCGGCCACAGGGGGCACGGTCTATGGCTACACCTTC
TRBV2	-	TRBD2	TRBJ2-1	CASTPASGSINEQFF	TGTGCCAGCACGCCGGCTAGCGGGAGTATCAATGAGCAGTTCTTC
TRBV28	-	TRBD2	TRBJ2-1	CASRLSGARRNEQFF	TGTGCCAGCAGGCTTAGCGGGGCCCGGAGGAATGAGCAGTTCTTC
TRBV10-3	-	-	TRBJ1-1	CAISESNSNTEAFF	TGTGCCATCAGTGAGTCCAACTCGAACACTGAAGCTTTCTTT
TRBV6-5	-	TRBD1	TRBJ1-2	CASSLPRGRGYTF	TGTGCCAGCAGTCTGCCCAGGGGGCGCGGCTACACCTTC
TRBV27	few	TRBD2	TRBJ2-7	CASSLSGRPAYEQYF	TGTGCCAGCAGTTTAAGCGGGAGACCCGCCTACGAGCAGTACTTC
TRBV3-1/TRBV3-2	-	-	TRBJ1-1	CASSQGGGRMNTEAFF	TGTGCCAGCAGCCAAGGTGGGGGCAGGATGAACACTGAAGCTTTCTTT
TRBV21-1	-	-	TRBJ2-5	CASSKGVAGVSETQYF	TGTGCCAGCAGCAAGGGGGTAGCGGGAGTTTCGGAGACCCAGTACTTC
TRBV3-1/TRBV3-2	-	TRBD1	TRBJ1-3	CASSLPGQGIYSGNTIYF	TGTGCCAGCAGCCTACCGGGACAGGGGATCTACTCTGGAAACACCATATATTTT
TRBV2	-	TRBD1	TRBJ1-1	CASKTGLDKGTEAFF	TGTGCCAGCAAGACAGGGCTGGATAAGGGCACTGAAGCTTTCTTT
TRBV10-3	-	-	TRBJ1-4	CAISESGSSNEKLFF	TGTGCCATCAGTGAGTCCGGGTCGAGCAATGAAAAACTGTTTTTT
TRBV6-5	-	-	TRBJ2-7	CASRGLLTSYEQYF	TGTGCCAGCAGGGGACTTCTCACGTCCTACGAGCAGTACTTC
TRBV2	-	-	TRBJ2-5	CASTQERQETQYF	TGTGCCAGCACTCAAGAGCGGCAAGAGACCCAGTACTTC
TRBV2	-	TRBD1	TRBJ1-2	CASSPTPGQGSLGYTF	TGTGCCAGCAGCCCTACGCCGGGACAGGGCTCGCTTGGCTACACCTTC
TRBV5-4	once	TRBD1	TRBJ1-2	CASSLDATGGDGYTF	TGTGCCAGCAGCTTGGACGCGACAGGGGGCGATGGCTACACCTTC
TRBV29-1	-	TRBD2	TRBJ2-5	CSAGLAETQYF	TGCAGCGCCGGACTAGCGGAGACCCAGTACTTC
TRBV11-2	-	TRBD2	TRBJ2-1	CASSLDRLAGGRFKPFF	TGTGCCAGCAGCTTAGATCGACTAGCGGGAGGGCGTTTTAAACCGTTCTTC
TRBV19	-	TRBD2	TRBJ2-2	CASMSGRSTGELFF	TGTGCCAGTATGAGCGGGAGGTCGACCGGGGAGCTGTTTTTT
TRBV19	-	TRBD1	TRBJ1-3	CASRLPGTGGNTIYF	TGTGCCAGTCGGCTCCCGGGGACAGGAGGGAACACCATATATTTT
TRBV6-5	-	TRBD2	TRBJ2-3	CASSLTSGSTDTQYF	TGTGCCAGCAGCCTGACTAGCGGAAGCACAGATACGCAGTATTTT
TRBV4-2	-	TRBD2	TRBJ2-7	CASSRGLAETYEQYF	TGTGCCAGCAGCCGCGGACTAGCGGAGACCTACGAGCAGTACTTC
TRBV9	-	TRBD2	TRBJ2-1	CASSLSRLAKNEQFF	TGTGCCAGCAGCCTATCTAGACTAGCGAAGAATGAGCAGTTCTTC
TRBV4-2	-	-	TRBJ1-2	CASSPAPGDYGYTF	TGTGCCAGCAGCCCCGCCCCAGGGGACTATGGCTACACCTTC
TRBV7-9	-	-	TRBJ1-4	CASSMRGVNEKLFF	TGTGCCAGCAGTATGCGGGGGGTTAATGAAAAACTGTTTTTT
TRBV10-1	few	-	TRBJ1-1	CASNRGSPNTEAFF	TGCGCCAGCAATCGGGGAAGTCCGAACACTGAAGCTTTCTTT
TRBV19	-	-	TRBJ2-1	CASSIAYPSGNEQFF	TGTGCCAGTAGTATAGCCTACCCCTCCGGCAATGAGCAGTTCTTC
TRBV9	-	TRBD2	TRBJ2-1	CASDAGLAGGVFF	TGTGCCAGCGACGCTGGACTAGCGGGAGGTGTGTTCTTC
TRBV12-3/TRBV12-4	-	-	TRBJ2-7	CASSLSRVGEQYF	TGTGCCAGCAGTTTAAGCAGGGTTGGAGAGCAGTACTTC
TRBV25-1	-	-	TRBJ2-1	CASGGLVGNEQFF	TGTGCCAGCGGGGGACTGGTGGGGAATGAGCAGTTCTTC
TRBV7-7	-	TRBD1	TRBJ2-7	CASSKGQGRDEQYF	TGTGCCAGCAGCAAGGGACAGGGTCGCGACGAGCAGTACTTC
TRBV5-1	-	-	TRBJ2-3	CASSLGTNGDTQYF	TGCGCCAGCAGCTTGGGAACCAACGGGGATACGCAGTATTTT
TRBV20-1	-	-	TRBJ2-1	CSARLSLTQFF	TGCAGTGCTAGACTTAGCCTCACCCAGTTCTTC
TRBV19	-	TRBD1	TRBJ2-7	CASSLGQASYEQYF	TGTGCCAGTAGCCTGGGACAGGCCTCCTACGAGCAGTACTTC
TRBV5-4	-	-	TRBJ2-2	CASSLVQGNAGELFF	TGTGCCAGCAGCTTGGTCCAGGGGAATGCGGGGGAGCTGTTTTTT
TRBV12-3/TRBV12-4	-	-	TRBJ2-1	CASSPNREQFF	TGTGCCAGCAGTCCCAACCGGGAGCAGTTCTTC
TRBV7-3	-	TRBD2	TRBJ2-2	CASSKLLLAGGNTGELFF	TGTGCCAGCAGCAAACTCCTGTTAGCGGGAGGCAACACCGGGGAGCTGTTTTTT
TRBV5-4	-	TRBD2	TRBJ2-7	CASSPGTQRERYEQYF	TGTGCCAGCAGCCCGGGTACCCAGCGGGAACGCTACGAGCAGTACTTC
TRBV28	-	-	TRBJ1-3	CASSYRGNTIYF	TGTGCCAGCAGTTACAGGGGAAACACCATATATTTT
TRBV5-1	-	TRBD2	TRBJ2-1	CASSLTSGRRGNEQFF	TGCGCCAGCAGCTTGACTAGCGGGAGGCGGGGAAATGAGCAGTTCTTC
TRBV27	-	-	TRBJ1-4	CASSLSSRLRGVEKLFF	TGTGCCAGCAGTTTATCCTCTCGACTCCGGGGGGTTGAAAAACTGTTTTTT
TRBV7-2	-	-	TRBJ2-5	CASSLEAFGAETQYF	TGTGCCAGCAGCTTAGAGGCTTTTGGGGCGGAGACCCAGTACTTC
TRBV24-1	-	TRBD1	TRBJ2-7	CATKAQGAGEQYF	TGTGCCACCAAGGCTCAGGGGGCTGGCGAGCAGTACTTC
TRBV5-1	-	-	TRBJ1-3	CASSLNPRTDSGNTIYF	TGCGCCAGCAGCTTGAATCCCCGGACAGATTCTGGAAACACCATATATTTT
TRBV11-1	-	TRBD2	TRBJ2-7	CASSLRLAGGYEQYF	TGTGCCAGCAGCTTACGGCTAGCGGGAGGATACGAGCAGTACTTC
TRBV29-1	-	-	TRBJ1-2	CSVDSGYGYTF	TGCAGCGTTGATTCAGGTTATGGCTACACCTTC
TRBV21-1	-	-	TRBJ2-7	CASSNVTTGGGSRGDYEQYF	TGTGCCAGCAGCAACGTTACCACCGGGGGCGGTTCGCGGGGGGACTACGAGCAGTACTTC
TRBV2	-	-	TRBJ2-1	CASTLAGAEQFF	TGTGCCAGCACCCTCGCGGGCGCTGAGCAGTTCTTC
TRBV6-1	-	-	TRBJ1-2	CASSEVGGDYGYTF	TGTGCCAGCAGTGAAGTCGGCGGTGACTATGGCTACACCTTC
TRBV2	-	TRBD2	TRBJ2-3	CASSAERLAGGTDTQYF	TGTGCCAGCAGCGCCGAGAGGCTAGCGGGAGGAACAGATACGCAGTATTTT
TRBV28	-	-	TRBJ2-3	CASSFPLRASSTDTQYF	TGTGCCAGCAGTTTCCCCCTCAGGGCCTCTAGCACAGATACGCAGTATTTT
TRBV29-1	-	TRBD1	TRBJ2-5	CSVEGTGLTETQYF	TGCAGCGTTGAAGGGACAGGGTTAACCGAGACCCAGTACTTC
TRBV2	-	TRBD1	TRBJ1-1	CASSPTGKIGFF	TGTGCCAGCAGCCCGACAGGGAAGATCGGTTTCTTT
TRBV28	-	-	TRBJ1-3	CASSFPGADTIYF	TGTGCCAGCAGTTTTCCAGGGGCGGACACCATATATTTT
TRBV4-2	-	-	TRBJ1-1	CASSQRTAEAFF	TGTGCCAGCAGCCAGCGGACAGCCGAAGCTTTCTTT
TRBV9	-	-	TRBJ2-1	CASSVAPVYNEQFF	TGTGCCAGCAGCGTAGCCCCCGTATACAATGAGCAGTTCTTC
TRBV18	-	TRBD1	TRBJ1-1	CASSPQGADTEAFF	TGTGCCAGCTCACCACAGGGGGCTGACACTGAAGCTTTCTTT